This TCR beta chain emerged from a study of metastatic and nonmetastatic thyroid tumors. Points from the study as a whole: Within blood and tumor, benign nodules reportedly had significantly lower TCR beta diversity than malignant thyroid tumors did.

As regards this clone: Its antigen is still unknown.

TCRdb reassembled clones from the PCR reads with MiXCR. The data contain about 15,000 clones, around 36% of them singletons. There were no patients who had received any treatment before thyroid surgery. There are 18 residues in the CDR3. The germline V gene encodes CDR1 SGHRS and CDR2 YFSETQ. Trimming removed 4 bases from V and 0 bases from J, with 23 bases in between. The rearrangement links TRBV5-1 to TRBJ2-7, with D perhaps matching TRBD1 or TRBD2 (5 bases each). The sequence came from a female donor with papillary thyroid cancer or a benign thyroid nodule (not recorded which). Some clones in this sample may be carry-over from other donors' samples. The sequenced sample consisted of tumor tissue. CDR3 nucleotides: TGCGCCAGCAGCACCACACTCCGGGACCGCGACTTCTCCTACGAGCAGTACTTC. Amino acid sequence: CASSTTLRDRDFSYEQYF.